The rows below give T cell receptor beta chains drawn from one sample of a study of pediatric ulcerative colitis. Sequencing used immunoSEQ multiplex PCR; TCRdb keeps in-frame clones, though not all of them. The data show around 36,000 clones, with about 81% seen just once and approximately 1% held by the top ten. The specimen was gut tissue. These receptors came from a boy between 5 and 17 years old with mild ulcerative colitis. CDR3s include the opening cysteine and the closing phenylalanine or tryptophan. Each record gives: D gene, J gene, V gene, clone size, CDR3 length, CDR3 DNA, CDR3 protein. D genes are given only for firm matches. Clone size is given for some rows only: seen once, a few or many times, or a class if the clone is expanded.

D: .
J: TRBJ2-7
V: TRBV2
size: .
length: 15
DNA: TGTGCCAGCAGTGAAACAGGGTGGACCACCTACGAGCAGTACTTC
CDR3: CASSETGWTTYEQYF

D: .
J: TRBJ2-7
V: TRBV2
size: .
length: 15
DNA: TGTGCCAGCAGTGACCCTCCGAGAAGCTCCTACGAGCAGTACTTC
CDR3: CASSDPPRSSYEQYF

D: .
J: TRBJ1-1
V: TRBV19
size: .
length: 15
DNA: TGTGCCAGTAGTCCCCAGGGGACCCGGAACACTGAAGCTTTCTTT
CDR3: CASSPQGTRNTEAFF

D: .
J: TRBJ1-4
V: TRBV27
size: .
length: 16
DNA: TGTGCCAGCAGTTTAGGCAGGGGCGCAACTAATGAAAAACTGTTTTTT
CDR3: CASSLGRGATNEKLFF

D: .
J: TRBJ2-1
V: TRBV5-6
size: .
length: 16
DNA: TGTGCCAGCAGCTTGGAGGCGGGGCCCCCGTACAATGAGCAGTTCTTC
CDR3: CASSLEAGPPYNEQFF

D: .
J: TRBJ2-1
V: TRBV29-1
size: .
length: 14
DNA: TGCAGCGTCGCGGGCAGGGTGGACTACAATGAGCAGTTCTTC
CDR3: CSVAGRVDYNEQFF

D: .
J: TRBJ2-3
V: TRBV7-6
size: .
length: 16
DNA: TGTGCCAGCAGTGTAATGGCCGGAACCCACACAGATACGCAGTATTTT
CDR3: CASSVMAGTHTDTQYF

D: TRBD2
J: TRBJ2-1
V: TRBV30
size: .
length: 16
DNA: TGTGCCTGGAGGAAGGTAGCGGGGGGGCCTAGAAATGAGCAGTTCTTC
CDR3: CAWRKVAGGPRNEQFF

D: TRBD1
J: TRBJ2-7
V: TRBV18
size: .
length: 14
DNA: TGTGCCAGCTCACCGACGACAGGGTCCTACGAGCAGTACTTC
CDR3: CASSPTTGSYEQYF

D: .
J: TRBJ2-5
V: TRBV11-2
size: .
length: 15
DNA: TGTGCCAGCAGCTTAGGCCCAGGGGTTGGGGAGACCCAGTACTTC
CDR3: CASSLGPGVGETQYF

D: .
J: TRBJ1-1
V: TRBV6-1
size: .
length: 15
DNA: TGTGCCAGCAGTGGCCTTATCGGTCGGTACACTGAAGCTTTCTTT
CDR3: CASSGLIGRYTEAFF

D: .
J: TRBJ1-2
V: TRBV29-1
size: once
length: 12
DNA: TGCAGCGTTGAGGACAATTATTATGGCTACACCTTC
CDR3: CSVEDNYYGYTF

D: .
J: TRBJ2-5
V: TRBV7-2
size: .
length: 14
DNA: TGTGCCAGCAGACCCCACGGGCTGGGAGAGACCCAGTACTTC
CDR3: CASRPHGLGETQYF

D: TRBD1
J: TRBJ1-2
V: TRBV5-4
size: .
length: 18
DNA: TGTGCCAGCAGCTTGCCGGGACAGGAGTCCTTGTTTAACTATGGCTACACCTTC
CDR3: CASSLPGQESLFNYGYTF

D: .
J: TRBJ1-1
V: TRBV5-1
size: .
length: 15
DNA: TGCGCCAGCAGCTTGTCACCGAGTAGGAACACTGAAGCTTTCTTT
CDR3: CASSLSPSRNTEAFF

D: .
J: TRBJ2-3
V: TRBV5-4
size: .
length: 13
DNA: TGTGCCAGCAGCCCCAGGGACTCTGAAACGCAGTATTTT
CDR3: CASSPRDSETQYF

D: .
J: TRBJ1-3
V: TRBV27
size: .
length: 14
DNA: TGTGCCAGCAGTTTAGACGGCTCTGGAAACACCATATATTTT
CDR3: CASSLDGSGNTIYF

D: .
J: TRBJ1-6
V: TRBV7-2
size: .
length: 15
DNA: TGTGCCAGCAGCTTAGAGCCGGGAGGCAATTCACCCCTCCACTTT
CDR3: CASSLEPGGNSPLHF

D: TRBD1
J: TRBJ2-1
V: TRBV7-2
size: once
length: 16
DNA: TGTGCCAGCAGCGCGCGGGGGACAGGGGGATACAATGAGCAGTTCTTC
CDR3: CASSARGTGGYNEQFF

D: .
J: TRBJ1-3
V: TRBV25-1
size: few
length: 11
DNA: TGTGCCAGCAGTGAAACTGGCTCCATATATTTT
CDR3: CASSETGSIYF

D: .
J: TRBJ1-1
V: TRBV29-1
size: .
length: 14
DNA: TGCAGCGTTGGTTACCAGGGGCTCGACACTGAAGCTTTCTTT
CDR3: CSVGYQGLDTEAFF

D: .
J: TRBJ1-1
V: TRBV10-1
size: .
length: 15
DNA: TGCGCCAGCAGTGAGTCGATGACAGGGAACACTGAAGCTTTCTTT
CDR3: CASSESMTGNTEAFF

D: TRBD2
J: TRBJ2-7
V: TRBV4-1
size: medium-sized
length: 15
DNA: TGCGCCAGCAGCTACGGGGGGGACTTTACCTACGAGCAGTACTTC
CDR3: CASSYGGDFTYEQYF